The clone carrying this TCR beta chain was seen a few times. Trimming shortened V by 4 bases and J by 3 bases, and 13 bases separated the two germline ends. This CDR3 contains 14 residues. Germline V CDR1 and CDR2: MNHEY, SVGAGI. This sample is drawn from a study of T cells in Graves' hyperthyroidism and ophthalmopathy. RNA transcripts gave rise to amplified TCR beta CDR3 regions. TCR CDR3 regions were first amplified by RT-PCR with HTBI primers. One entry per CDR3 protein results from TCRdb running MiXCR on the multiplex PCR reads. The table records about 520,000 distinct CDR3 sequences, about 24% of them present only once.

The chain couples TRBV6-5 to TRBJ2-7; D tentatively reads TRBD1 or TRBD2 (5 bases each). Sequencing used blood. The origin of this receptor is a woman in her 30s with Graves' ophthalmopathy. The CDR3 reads CASSSPGTFYEQYF. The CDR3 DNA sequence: TGTGCCAGCAGTTCCCCTGGGACCTTCTACGAGCAGTACTTC.